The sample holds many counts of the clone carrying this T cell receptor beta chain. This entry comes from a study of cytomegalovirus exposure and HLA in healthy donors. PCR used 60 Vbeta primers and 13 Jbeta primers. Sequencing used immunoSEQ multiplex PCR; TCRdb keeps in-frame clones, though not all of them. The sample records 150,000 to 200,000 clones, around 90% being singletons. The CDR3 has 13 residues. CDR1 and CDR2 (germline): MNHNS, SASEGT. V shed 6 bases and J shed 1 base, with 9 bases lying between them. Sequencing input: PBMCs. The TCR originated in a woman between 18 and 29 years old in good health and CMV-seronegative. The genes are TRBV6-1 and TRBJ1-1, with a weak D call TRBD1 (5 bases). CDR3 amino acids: CASRARENTEAFF. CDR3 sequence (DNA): TGTGCCAGCAGGGCCAGGGAGAACACTGAAGCTTTCTTT.